A selection of T cell receptor beta chains follows, all from one sample in a study of cytomegalovirus exposure and HLA in healthy donors. Sequenced by immunoSEQ multiplex PCR; TCRdb stores in-frame clones only, minus some. The data show some 200,000 clones, 79% seen once. Sample: PBMCs. Every receptor here comes from a woman between 45 and 65 years old in good health and CMV-seronegative. Each CDR3 is given with its conserved first and last residue. D genes are given only for firm matches. Clone sizes are given selectively: once, few, many, or a class where the clone is expanded.

D: TRBD1
V: TRBV7-9
length: 16
size: NA
J: TRBJ2-7
CDR3: CASSPQGQMTSYEQYF
DNA: TGTGCCAGCAGCCCACAGGGACAGATGACGTCCTACGAGCAGTACTTC

D: NA
V: TRBV6-5
length: 12
size: NA
J: TRBJ1-6
CDR3: CASSQGDSPLHF
DNA: TGTGCCAGCTCACAGGGCGATTCACCCCTCCACTTT

D: NA
V: TRBV10-1
length: 12
size: NA
J: TRBJ2-3
CDR3: CASSRPADTQYF
DNA: TGCGCCAGCAGCCGGCCAGCGGATACGCAGTATTTT

D: TRBD1
V: TRBV18
length: 14
size: NA
J: TRBJ2-7
CDR3: CASSPRTGDHEQYF
DNA: TGTGCCAGCTCACCAAGGACAGGGGACCACGAGCAGTACTTC

D: TRBD2
V: TRBV7-2
length: 17
size: NA
J: TRBJ2-1
CDR3: CASSLTGGWGGKHEQFF
DNA: TGTGCCAGCAGCTTAACCGGCGGGTGGGGGGGGAAGCATGAGCAGTTCTTC

D: NA
V: TRBV19
length: 14
size: NA
J: TRBJ2-7
CDR3: CASSIQGSSYEQYF
DNA: TGTGCCAGTAGTATTCAGGGAAGCTCCTACGAGCAGTACTTC

D: TRBD1
V: TRBV18
length: 12
size: NA
J: TRBJ1-1
CDR3: CASSPSGQAAFF
DNA: TGTGCCAGCTCACCTTCGGGACAGGCGGCTTTCTTT

D: NA
V: TRBV11-2
length: 14
size: NA
J: TRBJ1-2
CDR3: CASSPVSYNYGYTF
DNA: TGTGCCAGCAGTCCCGTCAGTTATAACTATGGCTACACCTTC

D: NA
V: TRBV28
length: 13
size: NA
J: TRBJ1-1
CDR3: CASSLFRQTEAFF
DNA: TGTGCCAGCAGTTTATTTAGACAGACTGAAGCTTTCTTT

D: NA
V: TRBV30
length: 13
size: NA
J: TRBJ1-2
CDR3: CAWSVRQNYGYTF
DNA: TGTGCCTGGAGTGTACGACAGAACTATGGCTACACCTTC

D: NA
V: TRBV21-1
length: 16
size: NA
J: TRBJ2-1
CDR3: CASSKELAGGYNEQFF
DNA: TGTGCCAGCAGCAAAGAGTTAGCGGGGGGGTACAATGAGCAGTTCTTC

D: NA
V: TRBV19
length: 13
size: NA
J: TRBJ1-2
CDR3: CASRPTGHYGYTF
DNA: TGTGCCAGTAGACCTACTGGGCACTATGGCTACACCTTC

D: TRBD1
V: TRBV6-5
length: 16
size: NA
J: TRBJ2-3
CDR3: CASSYSGTGGGNTQYF
DNA: TGTGCCAGCAGTTACTCTGGGACAGGGGGTGGAAATACGCAGTATTTT

D: NA
V: TRBV2
length: 15
size: NA
J: TRBJ2-6
CDR3: CASRSQGSGANVLTF
DNA: TGTGCCAGCAGGAGCCAGGGATCTGGGGCCAACGTCCTGACTTTC

D: NA
V: TRBV6-5
length: 14
size: NA
J: TRBJ1-1
CDR3: CASSHRDRNTEAFF
DNA: TGTGCCAGCAGCCACAGGGATAGGAACACTGAAGCTTTCTTT

D: TRBD2
V: TRBV5-4
length: 17
size: NA
J: TRBJ2-5
CDR3: CASSFRTSGGGGETQYF
DNA: TGTGCCAGCAGCTTCCGGACTAGCGGGGGAGGAGGAGAGACCCAGTACTTC

D: TRBD2
V: TRBV11-3
length: 14
size: NA
J: TRBJ2-2
CDR3: CASSLSGGAGELFF
DNA: TGTGCCAGCAGCTTAAGCGGGGGGGCCGGGGAGCTGTTTTTT

D: NA
V: TRBV28
length: 15
size: NA
J: TRBJ1-1
CDR3: CASIRARGGSAEAFF
DNA: TGTGCCAGCATTCGGGCAAGGGGAGGTAGCGCTGAAGCTTTCTTT

D: TRBD2
V: TRBV5-6
length: 17
size: few
J: TRBJ2-7
CDR3: CASSLEREGLFLREQYF
DNA: TGTGCCAGCAGCTTGGAGCGGGAGGGCCTGTTTTTGCGGGAGCAGTACTTC

D: TRBD1
V: TRBV7-3
length: 14
size: few
J: TRBJ2-1
CDR3: CASSSGTGFNEQFF
DNA: TGTGCCAGCAGCTCGGGGACAGGGTTCAATGAGCAGTTCTTC

D: NA
V: TRBV4-3
length: 16
size: NA
J: TRBJ1-4
CDR3: CASSQGVGQGSEKLFF
DNA: TGCGCCAGCAGCCAAGGAGTAGGGCAGGGCAGCGAAAAACTGTTTTTT

D: NA
V: TRBV7-5
length: 16
size: NA
J: TRBJ1-5
CDR3: CARSLTGRWDNQPQHF
DNA: TGTGCCAGAAGCTTAACAGGACGGTGGGACAATCAGCCCCAGCATTTT

D: NA
V: TRBV30
length: 13
size: NA
J: TRBJ2-7
CDR3: CAWNPSGVHEQYF
DNA: TGTGCCTGGAACCCCTCCGGGGTCCACGAGCAGTACTTC

D: TRBD1
V: TRBV18
length: 13
size: NA
J: TRBJ2-5
CDR3: CASSRDSQETQYF
DNA: TGTGCCAGCTCCCGGGACAGCCAAGAGACCCAGTACTTC

D: TRBD2
V: TRBV7-9
length: 18
size: NA
J: TRBJ2-2
CDR3: CSSSFPPSGRSPTGELFF
DNA: TGTTCCAGCAGCTTCCCCCCTAGCGGGAGATCCCCCACCGGGGAGCTGTTTTTT

D: TRBD2
V: TRBV11-2
length: 17
size: NA
J: TRBJ2-3
CDR3: CASSFPGLASLTDTQYF
DNA: TGTGCCAGCAGCTTCCCGGGACTAGCGTCCCTCACAGATACGCAGTATTTT

D: NA
V: TRBV7-9
length: 13
size: NA
J: TRBJ1-1
CDR3: CASRLSENTEAFF
DNA: TGTGCAAGCCGATTGTCAGAGAACACTGAAGCTTTCTTT

D: TRBD2
V: TRBV9
length: 15
size: NA
J: TRBJ2-3
CDR3: CASRGGGSSTDTQYF
DNA: TGTGCCAGCAGGGGCGGGGGTAGTAGCACAGATACGCAGTATTTT

D: TRBD1
V: TRBV6-4
length: 13
size: NA
J: TRBJ1-2
CDR3: CASSQGTAAGYTF
DNA: TGTGCCAGCAGTCAAGGGACAGCTGCTGGCTACACCTTC

D: NA
V: TRBV10-1
length: 13
size: NA
J: TRBJ2-5
CDR3: CASATGFQETQYF
DNA: TGCGCCAGCGCTACAGGATTCCAAGAGACCCAGTACTTC

D: TRBD2
V: TRBV6-5
length: 15
size: NA
J: TRBJ2-1
CDR3: CASSYLRGSHNEQFF
DNA: TGTGCCAGCAGTTACTTGCGGGGGAGCCACAATGAGCAGTTCTTC

D: NA
V: TRBV5-4
length: 15
size: NA
J: TRBJ2-5
CDR3: CASSLPGQRSETQYF
DNA: TGTGCCAGCAGCTTGCCCGGACAGCGTAGTGAGACCCAGTACTTC

D: NA
V: TRBV19
length: 16
size: NA
J: TRBJ2-6
CDR3: CASSIEGTYGANVLTF
DNA: TGTGCCAGTAGTATAGAGGGGACATACGGGGCCAACGTCCTGACTTTC

D: NA
V: TRBV7-2
length: 15
size: NA
J: TRBJ1-5
CDR3: CASSLVGGGNQPQHF
DNA: TGTGCCAGCAGCTTAGTAGGTGGGGGGAATCAGCCCCAGCATTTT

D: NA
V: TRBV6-5
length: 13
size: NA
J: TRBJ2-7
CDR3: CASRRDTSYEQYF
DNA: TGTGCCAGCAGAAGGGACACCTCCTACGAGCAGTACTTC

D: NA
V: TRBV28
length: 15
size: NA
J: TRBJ1-1
CDR3: CASRDPGGRGTEAFF
DNA: TGTGCCAGCAGGGATCCTGGGGGGAGGGGCACTGAAGCTTTCTTT

D: NA
V: TRBV7-2
length: 14
size: NA
J: TRBJ2-7
CDR3: CASSGRGQAYEQYF
DNA: TGTGCCAGCAGCGGGCGGGGTCAAGCTTACGAGCAGTACTTC

D: NA
V: TRBV7-2
length: 14
size: NA
J: TRBJ1-1
CDR3: CASSRGRGSTEAFF
DNA: TGTGCCAGCAGCAGGGGTAGGGGGAGCACTGAAGCTTTCTTT

D: TRBD1
V: TRBV5-4
length: 15
size: NA
J: TRBJ2-1
CDR3: CASSVPGQGNNEQFF
DNA: TGTGCCAGCAGCGTTCCGGGACAGGGCAACAATGAGCAGTTCTTC

D: NA
V: TRBV11-2
length: 14
size: once
J: TRBJ2-5
CDR3: CASRLDGGVETQYF
DNA: TGTGCCAGCAGGTTGGACGGGGGTGTAGAGACCCAGTACTTC

D: NA
V: TRBV10-2
length: 14
size: NA
J: TRBJ1-5
CDR3: CASSDIRGPQPQHF
DNA: TGCGCCAGCAGTGATATTAGGGGTCCTCAGCCCCAGCATTTT

D: TRBD1
V: TRBV27
length: 15
size: NA
J: TRBJ2-4
CDR3: CASSSAGTGENIQYF
DNA: TGTGCCAGCAGCTCTGCCGGGACAGGGGAAAACATTCAGTACTTC

D: TRBD1
V: TRBV9
length: 14
size: NA
J: TRBJ1-4
CDR3: CASSRGQSNEKLFF
DNA: TGTGCCAGCAGCCGGGGACAGAGTAATGAAAAACTGTTTTTT

D: TRBD1
V: TRBV7-3
length: 15
size: NA
J: TRBJ1-1
CDR3: CASSADRGPNTEAFF
DNA: TGTGCCAGCAGCGCCGACAGGGGGCCGAACACTGAAGCTTTCTTT

D: NA
V: TRBV28
length: 13
size: few
J: TRBJ2-7
CDR3: CASRPGGAYEQYF
DNA: TGTGCCAGCAGGCCGGGTGGAGCCTACGAGCAGTACTTC

D: NA
V: TRBV5-1
length: 12
size: NA
J: TRBJ2-7
CDR3: CASSGGGYEQYF
DNA: TGCGCCAGCAGCGGGGGAGGTTACGAGCAGTACTTC

D: NA
V: TRBV5-6
length: 15
size: NA
J: TRBJ1-1
CDR3: CASSATVLDDTEAFF
DNA: TGTGCCAGCAGCGCAACAGTATTAGATGACACTGAAGCTTTCTTT

D: TRBD2
V: TRBV9
length: 16
size: NA
J: TRBJ2-5
CDR3: CASSLGSGGNVETQYF
DNA: TGTGCCAGCAGCTTGGGTAGCGGGGGAAACGTAGAGACCCAGTACTTC

D: NA
V: TRBV7-9
length: 12
size: NA
J: TRBJ2-1
CDR3: CSSSLTFGEQFF
DNA: TGTTCCAGCAGCTTAACTTTTGGTGAGCAGTTCTTC

D: NA
V: TRBV7-2
length: 15
size: NA
J: TRBJ2-6
CDR3: CASSQWSSGANVLTF
DNA: TGTGCCAGCAGCCAATGGAGCTCTGGGGCCAACGTCCTGACTTTC

D: TRBD2
V: TRBV7-2
length: 17
size: NA
J: TRBJ2-7
CDR3: CASSLAPPSGKIYEQYF
DNA: TGTGCCAGCAGCTTAGCGCCTCCTAGCGGAAAGATCTACGAGCAGTACTTC

D: NA
V: TRBV5-4
length: 13
size: NA
J: TRBJ2-7
CDR3: CASSFGGSYEQYF
DNA: TGTGCCAGCAGCTTCGGGGGATCCTACGAGCAGTACTTC

D: TRBD1
V: TRBV2
length: 13
size: NA
J: TRBJ2-7
CDR3: CASRGDRGSEQYF
DNA: TGTGCCAGCAGGGGAGACAGGGGAAGCGAGCAGTACTTC

D: NA
V: TRBV6-5
length: 14
size: NA
J: TRBJ1-1
CDR3: CASSYYEENTEAFF
DNA: TGTGCCAGCAGTTACTACGAGGAGAACACTGAAGCTTTCTTT

D: TRBD1
V: TRBV28
length: 14
size: NA
J: TRBJ2-7
CDR3: CASSPGQARPEQYF
DNA: TGTGCCAGCAGTCCGGGACAGGCCCGACCGGAGCAGTACTTC

D: TRBD2
V: TRBV7-2
length: 16
size: NA
J: TRBJ2-1
CDR3: CASSLGTSGGGHEQFF
DNA: TGTGCCAGCAGCTTAGGGACTAGCGGGGGGGGGCATGAGCAGTTCTTC

D: NA
V: TRBV7-9
length: 12
size: NA
J: TRBJ1-2
CDR3: CASSLADYGYTF
DNA: TGTGCCAGCAGCTTGGCCGACTATGGCTACACCTTC

D: NA
V: TRBV5-1
length: 13
size: NA
J: TRBJ1-2
CDR3: CASHMGGADGYTF
DNA: TGCGCCAGTCATATGGGGGGGGCTGATGGCTACACCTTC

D: TRBD2
V: TRBV7-9
length: 17
size: NA
J: TRBJ2-1
CDR3: CASSSGTSGSIYNEQFF
DNA: TGTGCCAGCAGCTCAGGGACTAGCGGGAGTATCTACAATGAGCAGTTCTTC

D: NA
V: TRBV7-9
length: 15
size: NA
J: TRBJ2-7
CDR3: CASSGEDMSAYEQYF
DNA: TGTGCCAGCAGCGGGGAGGACATGTCCGCCTACGAGCAGTACTTC